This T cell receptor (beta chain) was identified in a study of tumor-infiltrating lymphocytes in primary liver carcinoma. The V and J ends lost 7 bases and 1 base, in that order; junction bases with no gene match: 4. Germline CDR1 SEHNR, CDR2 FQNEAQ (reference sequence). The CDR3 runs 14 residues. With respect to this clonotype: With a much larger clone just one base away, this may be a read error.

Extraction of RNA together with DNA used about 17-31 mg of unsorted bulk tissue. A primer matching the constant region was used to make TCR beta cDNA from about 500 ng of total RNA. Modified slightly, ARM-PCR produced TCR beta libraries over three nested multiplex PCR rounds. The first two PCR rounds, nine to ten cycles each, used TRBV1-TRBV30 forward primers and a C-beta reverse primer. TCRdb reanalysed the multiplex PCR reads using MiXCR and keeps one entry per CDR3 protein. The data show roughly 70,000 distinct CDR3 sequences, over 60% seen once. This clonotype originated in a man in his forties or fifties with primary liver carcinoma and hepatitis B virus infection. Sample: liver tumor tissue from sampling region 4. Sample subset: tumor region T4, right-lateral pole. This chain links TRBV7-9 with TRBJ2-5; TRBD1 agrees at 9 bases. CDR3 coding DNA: TGTGCCAGCAACTCGACAGGGGGCCAAGAGACCCAGTACTTC. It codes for CASNSTGGQETQYF.